The T cell receptor (beta chain) under discussion was sequenced for a study of cytomegalovirus exposure and HLA in healthy donors. A multiplex PCR was run with 60 Vbeta primers and 13 Jbeta primers. Sequencing was performed with immunoSEQ multiplex PCR; in TCRdb, only in-frame clones are kept and a portion is missing. This table holds about 100,000 clones, 76% found once. The V gene end was trimmed by 3 bases and the J gene end by 5 bases; junction bases not matched to a gene: 4. This CDR3 comprises 14 residues. The germline V gene has CDR1 SGHRS and CDR2 YFSETQ. Sequenced: PBMCs. The rearrangement joins TRBV5-1 to TRBJ1-1; 10 bases match TRBD1. The TCR comes from a woman aged 55-69 years in good health and CMV-seropositive. The CDR3 nucleotides read TGCGCCAGCAGCTCCCGGGACAGGGGTACTGAAGCTTTCTTT. This gives the protein CASSSRDRGTEAFF. Full variable domain (missing parts from reference TRBV5-1 and TRBJ1-1): KAGVTQTPRYLIKTRGQQVTLSCSPISGHRSVSWYQQTPGQGLQFLFEYFSETQRNKGNFPGRFSGRQFSNSRSEMNVSTLELGDSALYLCASSSRDRGTEAFFGQGTRLTVV.